These T cell receptor beta chains were read from a single sample in a study of spatial heterogeneity in lung cancer. MiXCR was run by TCRdb on the 5' RACE reads, yielding one entry per CDR3 protein. The sample lists 4,500 to 6,000 distinct CDR3 sequences, approximately 4.9% occurring once. The sample was lung tumor tissue, taken at surgery. All receptors derive from a male donor with early-stage non-small cell lung cancer. The CDR3 runs from the conserved cysteine through the conserved F or W. The order of the fields is V gene, clone size, J gene, D gene, CDR3 protein, CDR3 DNA. A D gene is named only where the DNA matches it firmly. Clone size is not always given. Where it is, it says once, few, many or a class for expanded clones.

TRBV12-3/TRBV12-4	many	TRBJ1-5	TRBD1	CASSQTGGSGNQPQHF	TGTGCCAGCAGCCAGACAGGGGGCTCCGGCAATCAGCCCCAGCATTTT
TRBV6-5	medium-sized	TRBJ2-7	-	CASSLGGEQYF	TGTGCCAGCAGTCTCGGGGGAGAGCAGTACTTC
TRBV5-6	medium-sized	TRBJ2-1	-	CASSSLRGEWSNEQFF	TGTGCCAGCAGCTCCCTAAGGGGGGAATGGAGCAATGAGCAGTTCTTC
TRBV7-8	many	TRBJ2-7	-	CASSRDSTGYEQYF	TGTGCCAGCAGCCGTGACTCGACAGGCTACGAGCAGTACTTC
TRBV28	medium-sized	TRBJ1-4	-	CASTLGGTNEKLFF	TGTGCCAGCACTCTCGGGGGTACTAATGAAAAACTGTTTTTT
TRBV4-3	many	TRBJ2-5	TRBD2	CASSPGTSGLRIATQYF	TGCGCCAGCAGCCCGGGGACTAGCGGGCTTCGCATCGCGACCCAGTACTTC
TRBV7-8	many	TRBJ2-3	-	CALTRGPSTDTQYF	TGTGCCCTGACCCGGGGACCAAGCACAGATACGCAGTATTTT
TRBV7-2	-	TRBJ2-1	-	CASSLFGRESEQFF	TGTGCCAGCAGCTTATTCGGCAGGGAGAGTGAGCAGTTCTTC
TRBV2	many	TRBJ1-5	TRBD1	CASSYQGVGQPQHF	TGTGCCAGCAGTTACCAGGGGGTAGGTCAGCCCCAGCATTTT
TRBV20-1	few	TRBJ2-5	-	CSAIPPGGETQYF	TGCAGTGCTATCCCCCCCGGCGGTGAGACCCAGTACTTC
TRBV7-2	large	TRBJ2-1	-	CASSLARRGRDEQFF	TGTGCCAGCAGCTTAGCGAGGCGGGGTAGGGATGAGCAGTTCTTC
TRBV5-6	few	TRBJ2-6	-	CASSLSGAPGTNVLTF	TGTGCCAGCAGCTTGTCGGGGGCGCCAGGTACCAACGTCCTGACTTTC
TRBV11-2	-	TRBJ2-7	-	CASSARGGGLGEQYF	TGTGCCAGCAGCGCCCGAGGGGGAGGGTTAGGCGAGCAGTACTTC
TRBV7-8	-	TRBJ1-1	TRBD1	CASSWGGGLNTEAFF	TGTGCCAGCAGCTGGGGAGGGGGCTTGAACACTGAAGCTTTCTTT
TRBV3-1	many	TRBJ2-7	TRBD2	CASSQVEAGEGEQYF	TGTGCCAGCAGCCAAGTGGAAGCGGGGGAGGGCGAGCAGTACTTC
TRBV10-1	many	TRBJ2-3	-	CASARGGQARDTQYF	TGCGCCAGCGCTCGAGGGGGGCAGGCCCGAGATACGCAGTATTTT
TRBV29-1	few	TRBJ1-4	-	CSVGDINEKLFF	TGCAGCGTTGGGGACATTAATGAAAAACTGTTTTTT
TRBV19	many	TRBJ2-3	TRBD1	CASSRRHRGQWTDTQYF	TGTGCCAGTAGTCGTCGACACAGGGGGCAGTGGACAGATACGCAGTATTTT
TRBV3-1	-	TRBJ2-2	-	CASSPGVPNTGELVF	TGTGCCAGCAGCCCGGGGGTGCCGAACACCGGGGAGCTGGTTTTT
TRBV14	-	TRBJ2-5	-	CASSQDSATQYF	TGTGCCAGCAGCCAAGATTCGGCGACCCAGTACTTC
TRBV13	many	TRBJ2-2	TRBD2	CASSLTGGGTGELFF	TGTGCCAGCAGCTTGACGGGAGGAGGCACCGGGGAGCTGTTTTTT
TRBV2	-	TRBJ1-5	-	CASSGLGPGQPQHF	TGTGCCAGCAGTGGATTAGGGCCGGGGCAGCCCCAGCATTTT
TRBV4-2	medium-sized	TRBJ1-2	TRBD1	CASSLGTGGKHGYTF	TGTGCCAGCAGCCTCGGGACAGGGGGAAAGCATGGCTACACCTTC
TRBV5-4	few	TRBJ2-1	TRBD2	CASSSPSGKYNEQFF	TGTGCCAGCAGCAGCCCTAGCGGGAAATACAATGAGCAGTTCTTC
TRBV27	many	TRBJ2-7	-	CASSTRGRGDEQYF	TGTGCCAGCAGTACACGGGGGAGAGGCGACGAGCAGTACTTC
TRBV20-1	few	TRBJ1-5	-	CSARDGRQGSNQPQHF	TGCAGTGCTAGAGATGGGAGGCAGGGAAGCAATCAGCCCCAGCATTTT
TRBV29-1	many	TRBJ2-1	-	CSVETSRDPASRGF	TGCAGCGTTGAAACTTCACGGGACCCCGCTTCAAGGGGGTTC
TRBV7-9	many	TRBJ2-5	-	CASGSLMSETQYF	TGTGCCAGCGGGTCTTTGATGTCAGAGACCCAGTACTTC
TRBV7-3	few	TRBJ1-2	-	CASSEGLDYGYTF	TGTGCCAGCAGCGAAGGTTTGGACTATGGCTACACCTTC
TRBV28	many	TRBJ1-1	-	CASSPVAASNTEAFF	TGTGCCAGCAGCCCAGTCGCCGCCTCTAACACTGAAGCTTTCTTT
TRBV7-8	many	TRBJ2-3	TRBD2	CASSLRGLVTDTQYF	TGTGCCAGCAGCTTAAGGGGACTAGTCACAGATACGCAGTATTTT
TRBV20-1	few	TRBJ2-7	-	CSARGWGGNSYEQYF	TGCAGTGCTAGAGGCTGGGGCGGCAACTCCTACGAGCAGTACTTC
TRBV19	medium-sized	TRBJ2-7	TRBD2	CASNRAGDEQYF	TGTGCCAGTAACCGAGCGGGAGACGAGCAGTACTTC
TRBV5-4	many	TRBJ2-3	-	CASSLLSTDTQYF	TGTGCCAGCAGCTTGCTCAGCACAGATACGCAGTATTTT
TRBV12-3/TRBV12-4	many	TRBJ1-5	-	CASSLRQGGNQPQHF	TGTGCCAGCAGTTTGAGGCAGGGTGGCAATCAGCCCCAGCATTTT
TRBV20-1	many	TRBJ2-7	-	CSASVGLGNGEQYF	TGCAGTGCTAGTGTGGGACTCGGAAATGGGGAGCAGTACTTC
TRBV20-1	medium-sized	TRBJ2-3	-	CSAGVPGPFTDTQYF	TGCAGTGCCGGCGTTCCGGGACCCTTCACAGATACGCAGTATTTT
TRBV19	many	TRBJ2-1	-	CASSLSYNEQFF	TGTGCCAGTAGTCTCAGTTACAATGAGCAGTTCTTC
TRBV7-9	many	TRBJ1-1	-	CASSSSFFRPGEAFF	TGTGCCAGCAGCTCATCTTTTTTTCGGCCAGGGGAAGCTTTCTTT
TRBV19	few	TRBJ2-3	TRBD1	CASCRDRVSDTQYF	TGTGCCAGTTGCCGGGACAGGGTTTCGGATACGCAGTATTTT
TRBV19	medium-sized	TRBJ1-4	-	CASSSTIRSTNEKLFF	TGTGCCAGTAGTTCGACAATTAGATCAACTAATGAAAAACTGTTTTTT
TRBV27	many	TRBJ1-5	TRBD1	CASSYSQGVNQPQHF	TGTGCCAGCAGTTATTCACAGGGGGTCAATCAGCCCCAGCATTTT
TRBV29-1	medium-sized	TRBJ2-5	TRBD1	CSVESLTGEETQYF	TGCAGCGTTGAGTCCTTGACAGGGGAAGAGACCCAGTACTTC
TRBV28	medium-sized	TRBJ2-1	-	CASTQAGGSYNEQFF	TGTGCCAGCACCCAAGCGGGTGGCTCCTACAATGAGCAGTTCTTC
TRBV3-1	few	TRBJ2-2	TRBD2	CASKIAGEGGELFF	TGTGCCAGCAAGATAGCGGGAGAGGGCGGGGAGCTGTTTTTT
TRBV6-5	medium-sized	TRBJ1-6	-	CASSISPYSSYNSPLHF	TGTGCCAGCAGCATATCCCCTTACAGCTCCTATAATTCACCCCTCCACTTT
TRBV28	many	TRBJ1-4	-	CASSLEGSGNEKLFF	TGTGCCAGCAGTTTGGAGGGGTCGGGTAATGAAAAACTGTTTTTT
TRBV6-2/TRBV6-3	medium-sized	TRBJ1-5	-	CASTKGQNQPQHF	TGTGCCAGCACTAAGGGGCAGAATCAGCCCCAGCATTTT
TRBV4-1	few	TRBJ2-7	-	CASSLADSYEQYF	TGCGCCAGCAGCCTAGCGGACTCCTACGAGCAGTACTTC
TRBV20-1	many	TRBJ2-1	TRBD1	CSAFGQALGYEQFF	TGCAGTGCCTTTGGACAGGCGCTGGGCTATGAGCAGTTCTTC
TRBV5-5	many	TRBJ2-2	TRBD2	CASGGLAANTGELFF	TGTGCCAGCGGGGGACTAGCGGCGAACACCGGGGAGCTGTTTTTT
TRBV24-1	large	TRBJ2-1	-	CATSDPGGAQNEQFF	TGTGCCACCAGTGACCCTGGTGGGGCGCAAAATGAGCAGTTCTTC
TRBV5-1	many	TRBJ2-7	-	CASSVNPRGYEQYF	TGCGCCAGCAGCGTAAACCCTAGGGGTTACGAGCAGTACTTC